This T cell receptor (beta chain) was identified during a study of T cells in Graves' hyperthyroidism and ophthalmopathy. Across the study: Any treatment followed the collection of peripheral blood at initial diagnosis.

From RNA transcripts, TCR beta CDR3 regions were amplified. When the TCR CDR3 underwent first-round RT-PCR, the HTBI primer set was used. TCRdb recomputed calls from the multiplex PCR reads with MiXCR, one row per CDR3 protein. The table lists around 300,000 distinct CDR3 sequences, about 20% of them singletons. Sequenced input: blood. The sequence came from a man between 25 and 39 years old with Graves' ophthalmopathy.

In nucleotides, the CDR3 is TGTGCCAGCAGTTCAGGGGCCCTCGAGCAGTACTTC. Translation: CASSSGALEQYF. The gene calls are TRBV28 and TRBJ2-7; a weak D match, TRBD1 (6 bases). The V end lost 4 bases, the J end lost 6 bases, and 10 bases lay between the germline ends. This CDR3 comprises 12 residues. Germline values: CDR1 MDHEN, CDR2 SYDVKM.